This entry lists 23 T cell receptor beta chains sequenced from one sample in a study of T cell changes during pregnancy in multiple sclerosis. Data came from immunoSEQ multiplex PCR; TCRdb stores just in-frame clones and leaves some out. Of 65,000 to 75,000 clones in the sample, 90% to 95% were seen once. The sample in question was peripheral blood, obtained in the third trimester of pregnancy. All receptors derive from a female donor in good health, enrolled as a control in a pregnancy study.

The V gene is TRBV7-9, the J gene TRBJ2-2; no clear D gene. Germline values: CDR1 SEHNR, CDR2 FQNEAQ (reference sequence). The CDR3 is 12 residues long. V lost 8 bases, J lost 6 bases, and 10 bases lay in between. The CDR3 nucleotides read TGTGCCAGCCTCCCGGCGGCCGGGGAGCTGTTTTTT. This gives the protein CASLPAAGELFF.

The chain carries TRBV27 and TRBJ1-4; D ambiguous. V gave up 6 bases and J gave up 0 bases, with 5 bases separating them. In germline, CDR1 is MNHEY, CDR2 SMNVEV (reference sequence). The CDR3 spans 13 residues. The CDR3 DNA is TGTGCCAGCAGACAGACAACTAATGAAAAACTGTTTTTT. Translation: CASRQTTNEKLFF.

The gene calls are TRBV19 and TRBJ1-4; no clear D. V was pared by 1 base and J by 3 bases, with 9 bases between. Per the germline V gene, CDR1 is LNHDA and CDR2 is SQIVND (reference sequence). The CDR3 is made up of 15 amino acids. CDR3 coding DNA: TGTGCCAGTAGTATAGGGTGGCAAGCTAATGAAAAACTGTTTTTT. Translating it yields CASSIGWQANEKLFF. Looking up the rest from reference TRBV19 and TRBJ1-4 gives the full variable domain: DGGITQSPKYLFRKEGQNVTLSCEQNLNHDAMYWYRQDPGQGLRLIYYSQIVNDFQKGDIAEGYSVSREKKESFPLTVTSAQKNPTAFYLCASSIGWQANEKLFFGSGTQLSVL.

The chain recombines TRBV7-9 with TRBJ2-2; weak D call: TRBD2 (5 bases). The germline V gene has CDR1 SEHNR and CDR2 FQNEAQ (reference sequence). This CDR3 has 13 amino acids. The V end lost 10 bases, the J end lost 0 bases, and 9 bases lay between the germline ends. The CDR3 DNA sequence: TGTGCCAAAGCGGAGACGAACACCGGGGAGCTGTTTTTT. Its translation is CAKAETNTGELFF. Supplemented by reference TRBV7-9 and TRBJ2-2, the full variable domain reads DTGVSQNPRHKITKRGQNVTFRCDPISEHNRLYWYRQTLGQGPEFLTYFQNEAQLEKSRLLSDRFSAERPKGSFSTLEIQRTEQGDSAMYLCAKAETNTGELFFGEGSRLTVL.

The rearrangement links TRBV5-6 to TRBJ2-7; TRBD1 matches 9 bases. Germline loops: CDR1 SGHDT, CDR2 YYEEEE. This CDR3 is 15 amino acids long. Losses at the gene ends were 3 bases for V and 4 bases for J; bases not matched to a gene: 8. CDR3 nucleotide sequence: TGTGCCAGCAGCTCCCTGGGACAGGGTAATTACGAGCAGTACTTC. This encodes CASSSLGQGNYEQYF.

CDR3 DNA: TGCGCCAGCAGCTTGGAACAGGGGAGGACTGAAGCTTTCTTT. Protein product: CASSLEQGRTEAFF. The chain uses TRBV5-1 and TRBJ1-1; 7 positions match TRBD1. Unmatched junction bases numbered 4, after V lost 0 bases and J lost 5 bases. The CDR3 loop spans 14 amino acids. CDR1 and CDR2 (germline): SGHRS, YFSETQ.

This chain uses TRBV6-1 with TRBJ1-2, with no clear D. Germline values: CDR1 MNHNS, CDR2 SASEGT. The CDR3 has 14 residues. V was shortened by 3 bases and J by 3 bases, with 11 bases between the two germline ends. The CDR3 DNA follows: TGTGCCAGCAGTGACTGGATTAGCGACTATGGCTACACCTTC. Translating gives CASSDWISDYGYTF.

This clone was seen just once. The chain combines TRBV10-2 with TRBJ1-1; TRBD1 matches at 11 bases. Trimming removed 6 bases from V and 2 bases from J; junction bases left unmatched: 11. Germline CDR1 and CDR2: WSHSY and SAAADI. The CDR3 consists of 17 residues. The CDR3 sequence is CASSLSGTGGGNTEAFF. The CDR3 bases are TGCGCCAGCAGCTTATCCGGGACAGGGGGAGGTAACACTGAAGCTTTCTTT.

V gene TRBV5-6 combines with J gene TRBJ1-1; D gene uncertain. Germline V gives CDR1 SGHDT, CDR2 YYEEEE. This CDR3 spans 14 amino acids. Trimming shortened V by 2 bases and J by 4 bases, and 12 bases separated the two germline ends. In DNA, the CDR3 is TGTGCCAGCAGCTTCAGGTCTGATGGCACTGAAGCTTTCTTT. Translating gives CASSFRSDGTEAFF.

The chain has TRBV11-3 and TRBJ2-7; D possibly corresponds to TRBD2 (6 bases). The germline V gene has CDR1 SGHNT and CDR2 YENEEA. The V end lost 5 bases, the J end lost 1 base, and 9 bases lay between the germline ends. This CDR3 spans 13 amino acids. The CDR3 is CASSGGTSYEQYF. CDR3 coding DNA: TGTGCCAGCAGCGGCGGGACTTCCTACGAGCAGTACTTC.

Here the CDR3 reads CASSPTGAGETQYF. CDR3 DNA: TGTGCCAGCTCACCCACAGGGGCTGGAGAGACCCAGTACTTC. The chain links TRBV18 to TRBJ2-5, with 7 nucleotides matching TRBD1. The CDR3 runs 14 residues. The V segment lost 3 bases and the J segment 4 bases; nucleotides outside the gene matches: 5. In germline, CDR1 is KGHSH, CDR2 LQKENI.

This chain connects TRBV2 to TRBJ1-2; tentative D call: TRBD1 (6 bases). This CDR3 has 14 amino acids. The V end was cut by 3 bases, the J end by 2 bases, with 10 bases between. Per the germline V gene, CDR1 is SNHLY and CDR2 is FYNNEI. The CDR3 loop is CASSEQGQNYGYTF. Here the CDR3 DNA reads TGTGCCAGCAGTGAGCAAGGACAGAACTATGGCTACACCTTC.

J is TRBJ1-1 and V is TRBV19, with D possibly being TRBD1 (5 bases). The V and J ends lost 5 bases and 2 bases respectively, with 12 bases between them. Germline-derived CDR1 and CDR2 are LNHDA and SQIVND (reference sequence). The CDR3 has 14 amino acids. The CDR3, as DNA: TGTGCCAGTAGTCCGACAGTACTTAACACTGAAGCTTTCTTT. Translation: CASSPTVLNTEAFF. The full variable domain, in which reference TRBV19 and TRBJ1-1 provide the parts outside the CDR3, is DGGITQSPKYLFRKEGQNVTLSCEQNLNHDAMYWYRQDPGQGLRLIYYSQIVNDFQKGDIAEGYSVSREKKESFPLTVTSAQKNPTAFYLCASSPTVLNTEAFFGQGTRLTVV.

The rearrangement joins TRBV14 to TRBJ1-1; no clear D. The length of the CDR3 is 15 residues. The germline gives CDR1 SGHDN, CDR2 FVKESK. Trimming took 0 bases from V and 1 from J, leaving 9 bases between them. The CDR3 DNA reads as TGTGCCAGCAGCCAAGATCGAGTCTCGAACACTGAAGCTTTCTTT. Residues: CASSQDRVSNTEAFF.

The chain employs TRBV4-3 and TRBJ2-4; 7 nucleotides match TRBD2. The V and J ends lost 4 bases and 5 bases, in that order; junction bases with no gene match: 14. The germline gives CDR1 LGHNA, CDR2 YSLEER. This CDR3 has 17 residues. CDR3 sequence (DNA): TGCGCCAGCAGCCCGATGAAGGGGAGCGGGATCCAAAACATTCAGTACTTC. As protein: CASSPMKGSGIQNIQYF.

V is TRBV12-5 and J is TRBJ2-3; D is undetermined. The CDR3 covers 11 residues. The germline V gene encodes CDR1 LGHNT and CDR2 FRNRAP. V lost 3 bases and J lost 6, with 4 bases in between. DNA for the CDR3: TGTGCTAGTGGTTTTTCGGATACGCAGTATTTT. It codes for CASGFSDTQYF. Combining the CDR3 with reference TRBV12-5 and TRBJ2-3 gives the whole variable domain DARVTQTPRHKVTEMGQEVTMRCQPILGHNTVFWYRQTMMQGLELLAYFRNRAPLDDSGMPKDRFSAEMPDATLATLKIQPSEPRDSAVYFCASGFSDTQYFGPGTRLTVL.

CDR3 sequence: CASSQDPGNGYEQYF. CDR3 nucleotides: TGCGCCAGCAGCCAAGATCCGGGGAATGGATACGAGCAGTACTTC. The chain combines TRBV4-1 with TRBJ2-7; maybe TRBD2 (5 bases). The CDR3 spans 15 residues. Trimming pared 0 bases from V and 4 bases from J, leaving 13 bases between. CDR1 and CDR2 (germline): MGHRA, YSYEKL.

The J gene is TRBJ1-1, the V gene TRBV14, with D possibly matching TRBD1 (6 bases). Germline loops: CDR1 SGHDN, CDR2 FVKESK. The CDR3 consists of 16 residues. Trimming cost V 3 bases and J 4 bases, with 18 bases left between them. The CDR3 DNA follows: TGTGCCAGCAGCCAGGGTTGGGGGCTACGGGGCACTGAAGCTTTCTTT. Translation gives CASSQGWGLRGTEAFF. Full variable domain (remainder filled in from reference TRBV14 and TRBJ1-1): EAGVTQFPSHSVIEKGQTVTLRCDPISGHDNLYWYRRVMGKEIKFLLHFVKESKQDESGMPNNRFLAERTGGTYSTLKVQPAELEDSGVYFCASSQGWGLRGTEAFFGQGTRLTVV.

The V and J genes are TRBV7-6 and TRBJ1-2, with D uncertain. The CDR3 totals 16 residues. Trimming took 5 bases from V and 8 from J, leaving 24 bases between them. Germline assignment: CDR1 SGHVS and CDR2 FNYEAQ. The CDR3 nucleotides are TGTGCCAGCAGCCCCCCTCCGGGCTCTGGACGGGGAGGCTACACCTTC. Its protein product is CASSPPPGSGRGGYTF.

The J gene is TRBJ2-1, the V gene TRBV4-3; 7 bases map to TRBD2. V trimming: 1 base; J trimming: 3 bases; junction bases outside the gene matches: 0. CDR3 size: 14 residues. Germline CDR1 LGHNA, CDR2 YSLEER. The CDR3 DNA reads TGCGCCAGCAGCCAAGGGGAGGGCTACAATGAGCAGTTCTTC. It specifies CASSQGEGYNEQFF.

The J gene is TRBJ1-5, the V gene TRBV6-5, with 7 bases identical to TRBD1. V lost 6 bases to trimming and J lost 5 bases; unmatched junction nucleotides: 4. Germline-derived CDR1 and CDR2 are MNHEY and SVGAGI. The CDR3 runs to 13 residues. CDR3 bases: TGTGCCAGCAGCTTTGACAGGGATCAGCCCCAGCATTTT. The encoded protein is CASSFDRDQPQHF.

V is TRBV6-1 and J is TRBJ2-3; 9 positions match TRBD2. The germline CDR1 and CDR2 sequences are MNHNS and SASEGT. The CDR3 is 15 amino acids. V gave up 6 bases and J gave up 6 bases; unmatched junction bases: 10. CDR3 sequence reads: CASSDRGLAKDTQYF. The CDR3, as DNA: TGTGCCAGCAGCGACCGGGGACTAGCAAAGGATACGCAGTATTTT.

J is TRBJ1-5 and V is TRBV6-5; D is uncertain. This CDR3 contains 15 residues. Looked up from germline, CDR1 is MNHEY and CDR2 is SVGAGI. V lost 0 bases and J lost 3, with 9 bases in between. The CDR3 here is CASSYSSGSNQPQHF. In nucleotides, the CDR3 is TGTGCCAGCAGTTACTCGTCGGGTTCCAATCAGCCCCAGCATTTT.